This paragraph reports one T cell receptor (beta chain). No antigen is known for it. Qualities for individual bases were not recorded, and no much larger clone is one base off. This entry is derived from a study of OX40 agonist ivuxolimab in advanced cancers. Regarding the research as a whole: Ivuxolimab, which targeted the costimulatory receptor OX40 (CD134), was an agonistic, fully human IgG2 monoclonal antibody. The point of sequencing TCRbeta in the periphery was to test whether ivuxolimab changed TCR sequence diversity and drove clonal T-cell expansion. Partial responses occurred in three dose-escalation patients, of whom one had hepatocellular carcinoma and two had cutaneous melanoma. Intravenous ivuxolimab was administered to patients every 2 weeks at six dose levels: 0.01, 0.1, 0.3, 1.5, 3 and 10 mg/kg. A male proportion of about 79% and a mean age of about 60 years, ranging from 23 to 79, were recorded for the dose-escalation cohort. Of the approximately 53 patients in dose escalation, 19 had hepatocellular carcinoma, some 15 had melanoma, 9 had renal cell carcinoma and 9 had head and neck cancer. The paper covers the monotherapy dose-escalation part of the phase I ivuxolimab trial, which included N ≈ 50 patients. Prior anti-PD-1, anti-PD-L1 or anti-CTLA-4 therapy was permitted, and checkpoint inhibitors had been received by around 40% of dose-escalation patients. Points the paper makes about the study in general: The antigen specificity of the peripheral T cells that underwent clonal expansion was not determined. On average, CD8+ T cells showed more expanded clones than CD4+ T cells after ivuxolimab. Low levels of normalized T-cell clonal expansion were also seen in some patients who did not respond. Partial responders in the 0.1-3.0 mg/kg groups had among the lowest normalized peripheral clonal expansion, especially among CD8+ T cells. Clonal expansion of both CD4+ and CD8+ blood T cells was observed from baseline to week 6 at doses 0.1 to 3.0 mg/kg.

The trim is 5 bases for V and 6 bases for J, with a gap of 13 bases between the germline ends. Per the germline V gene (reference sequence), SEHNR is the CDR1 and FQNEAQ is the CDR2. The CDR3 contains 14 residues, cysteine and phenylalanine counted. Solely the CDR3 DNA is kept, with 42 bases framed from the first base. The trial excluded patients who had a history of autoimmune disease or who were on systemic immunosuppression. In every dose cohort, peripheral blood was drawn for TCR sequencing at baseline, cycle 4 day 1, and cycle 7 day 1. The samples were taken from a phase I, first-in-human, multicenter, open-label dose-escalation trial of ivuxolimab. Adults with locally advanced or metastatic melanoma, renal cell carcinoma, hepatocellular carcinoma or head and neck squamous cell carcinoma were enrolled in the trial. Before TCR sequencing, CD4+ and CD8+ T cells were separately sorted from peripheral blood.

Genomic DNA was extracted from sorted cells for sequencing of the TCRbeta CDR3 region. The immunoSEQ Assay was used for sequencing of TCRbeta CDR3 regions. The source is immuneACCESS, and TCRdb retained only in-frame sequences with V and J called. Part of the clones is not carried over; for the studies checked, unresolved V genes explain less than half of this, and the remainder is unexplained. Within this sample are some 32,000 clones, with less than 90% of them counted one time only. Of the sample, under 25% is held by the ten largest clones. This sequence originates from an adult with an advanced solid tumor such as melanoma, head and neck, liver or kidney cancer. Rearrangement joined TRBV7-9 to TRBJ2-2, and possibly TRBD2, on 6 matching bases. The material sequenced was CD4+ or CD8+ T cells sorted from blood, taken in a trial of the OX40 agonist ivuxolimab. CDR3 loop: CASSLMGGAGELFF. The base sequence is TGTGCCAGCAGCCTCATGGGCGGGGCCGGGGAGCTGTTTTTT.